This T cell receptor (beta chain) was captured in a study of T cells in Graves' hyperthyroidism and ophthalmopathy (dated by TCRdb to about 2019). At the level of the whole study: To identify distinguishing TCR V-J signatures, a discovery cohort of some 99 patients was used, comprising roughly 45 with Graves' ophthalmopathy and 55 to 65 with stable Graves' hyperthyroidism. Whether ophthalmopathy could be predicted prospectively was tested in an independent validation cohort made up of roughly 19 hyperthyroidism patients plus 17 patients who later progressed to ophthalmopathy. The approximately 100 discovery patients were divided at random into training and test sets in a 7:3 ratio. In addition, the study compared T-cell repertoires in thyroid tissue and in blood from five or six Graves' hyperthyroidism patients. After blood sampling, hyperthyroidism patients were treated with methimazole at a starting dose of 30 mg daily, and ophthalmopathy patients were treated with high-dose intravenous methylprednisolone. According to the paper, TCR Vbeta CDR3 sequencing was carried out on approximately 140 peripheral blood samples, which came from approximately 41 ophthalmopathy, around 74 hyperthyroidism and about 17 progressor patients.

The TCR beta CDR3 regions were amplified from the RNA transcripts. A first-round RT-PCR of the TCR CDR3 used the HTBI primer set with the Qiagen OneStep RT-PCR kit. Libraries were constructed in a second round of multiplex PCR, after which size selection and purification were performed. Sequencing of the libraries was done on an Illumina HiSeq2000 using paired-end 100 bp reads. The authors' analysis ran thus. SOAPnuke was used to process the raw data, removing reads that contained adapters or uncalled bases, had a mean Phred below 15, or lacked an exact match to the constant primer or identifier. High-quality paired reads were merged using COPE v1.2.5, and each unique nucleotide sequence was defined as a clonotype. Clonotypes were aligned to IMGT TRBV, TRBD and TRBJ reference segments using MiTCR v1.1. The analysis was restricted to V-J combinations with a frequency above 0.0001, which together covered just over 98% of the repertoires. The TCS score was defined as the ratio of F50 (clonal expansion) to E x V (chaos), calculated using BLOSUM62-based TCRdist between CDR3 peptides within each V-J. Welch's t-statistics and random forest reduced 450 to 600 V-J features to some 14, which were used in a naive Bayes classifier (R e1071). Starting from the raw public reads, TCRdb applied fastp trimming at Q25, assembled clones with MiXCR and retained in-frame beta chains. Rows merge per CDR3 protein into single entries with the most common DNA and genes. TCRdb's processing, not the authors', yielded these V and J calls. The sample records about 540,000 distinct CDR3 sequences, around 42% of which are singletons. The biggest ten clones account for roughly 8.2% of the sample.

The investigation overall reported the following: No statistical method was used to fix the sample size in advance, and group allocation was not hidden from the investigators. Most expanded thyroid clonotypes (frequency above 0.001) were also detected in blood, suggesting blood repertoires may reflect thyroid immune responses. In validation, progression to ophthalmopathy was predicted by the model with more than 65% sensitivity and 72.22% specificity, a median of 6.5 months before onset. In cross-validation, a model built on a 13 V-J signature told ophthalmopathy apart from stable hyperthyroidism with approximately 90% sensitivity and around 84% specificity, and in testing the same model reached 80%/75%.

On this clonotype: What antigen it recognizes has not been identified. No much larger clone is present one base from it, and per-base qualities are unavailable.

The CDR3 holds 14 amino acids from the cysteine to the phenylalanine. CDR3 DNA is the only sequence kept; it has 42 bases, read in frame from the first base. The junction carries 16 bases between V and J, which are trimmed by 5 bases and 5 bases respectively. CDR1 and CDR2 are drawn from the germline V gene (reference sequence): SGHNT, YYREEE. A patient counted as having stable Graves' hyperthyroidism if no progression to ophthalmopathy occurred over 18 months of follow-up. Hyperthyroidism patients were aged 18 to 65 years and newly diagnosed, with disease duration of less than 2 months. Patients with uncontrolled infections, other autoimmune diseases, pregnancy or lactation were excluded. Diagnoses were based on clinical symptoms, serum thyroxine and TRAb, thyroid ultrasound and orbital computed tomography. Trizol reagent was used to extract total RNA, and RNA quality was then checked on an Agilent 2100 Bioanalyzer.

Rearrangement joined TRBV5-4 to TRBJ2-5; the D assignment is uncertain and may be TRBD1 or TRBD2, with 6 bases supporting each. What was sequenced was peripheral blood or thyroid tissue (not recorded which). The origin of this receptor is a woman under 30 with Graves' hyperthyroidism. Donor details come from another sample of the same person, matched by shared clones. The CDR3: CASRRTGARETQYF. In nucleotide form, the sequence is TGTGCCAGCAGGCGGACGGGGGCGAGGGAGACCCAGTACTTC.